Listed here is a single T cell receptor beta chain. There are 15 residues in the CDR3. Germline values: CDR1 MDHEN, CDR2 SYDVKM. Trimming cost V 3 bases and J 5 bases; bases outside gene matches: 6. The sample is drawn from a study of blood T cell repertoires in COVID-19. Study-wide context: Whether acute or convalescent, the COVID-19 samples came from the United States, Italy and Spain.

In the original analysis: Amplification of reference gene primers provided the estimated nucleated cell counts. Profiled with immunoSEQ multiplex PCR; TCRdb holds only in-frame clones, not every one. V, J and clone size are those of that table, while D and trimming were read from the DNA. The data contain under 65,000 clones, 84% of them singletons. The chain combines TRBV28 with TRBJ1-2; TRBD1 matches 10 bases. The specimen was peripheral blood. The origin of this receptor is a woman in her sixties with acute or convalescent COVID-19. The CDR3 reads CASSFTGQGKYGYTF. DNA of the CDR3: TGTGCCAGCAGTTTTACGGGACAGGGGAAGTATGGCTACACCTTC.